The 9 T cell receptor beta chains reported below all come from one sample, sequenced in a study of early T cells in non-severe SARS-CoV-2 infection. TCRdb itself ran the 5' RACE reads through MiXCR, one entry per CDR3 protein. This sample has nearly 30,000 distinct CDR3 sequences, with about 6.1% found just once. What was sequenced was whole blood. Receptors originate from an adult who was a healthcare worker with PCR-confirmed SARS-CoV-2 infection or an uninfected control (not recorded which).

This clonotype appeared many times. The chain uses TRBV30 and TRBJ1-2; D is undetermined. Germline V gene sequence: CDR1 GTSNPN, CDR2 SVGIG (reference sequence). V dropped 1 base and J dropped 9 bases, with 12 bases sitting between them. The CDR3 totals 12 residues. The CDR3 nucleotides read TGTGCCTGGAGTGCTGCTAGGATAAGCTACACCTTC. Residues: CAWSAARISYTF.

In DNA form, the CDR3 reads TGTGCCAGCAGCCCATTAGCCAACACAGATACGCAGTATTTT. Its protein product is CASSPLANTDTQYF. J is TRBJ2-3 and V is TRBV7-2; D not resolved. CDR3 length: 14 residues. Germline-derived CDR1 and CDR2 are SGHTA and FQGNSA. V lost 5 bases, J lost 2 bases, and 11 bases lay in between.

This clonotype was recorded many times. This sequence joins TRBV20-1 and TRBJ2-1, with 14 bases aligning to TRBD2. Trimming removed 0 bases from V and 4 bases from J; junction bases left unmatched: 2. CDR1 is DFQATT and CDR2 is SNEGSKA in the germline V gene (reference sequence). This CDR3 comprises 16 residues. The CDR3 reads CSARDRTSGGYNEQFF. CDR3 nucleotides: TGCAGTGCTAGAGATCGGACTAGCGGGGGGTACAATGAGCAGTTCTTC.

This clonotype was seen a handful of times. CDR3 sequence: CASSKWDGETQYF. The CDR3 nucleotides read TGTGCCAGCAGCAAATGGGACGGAGAGACCCAGTACTTC. The chain joins TRBV11-2 to TRBJ2-5; D is tentatively TRBD1 or TRBD2 (5 bases each). From germline, CDR1 is SGHAT and CDR2 FQNNGV. The CDR3 runs to 13 residues. V was pared by 5 bases and J by 4 bases, with 11 bases between.

This clonotype occurred many times. The genes are TRBV12-3 or TRBV12-4 and TRBJ2-4; D may correspond to TRBD1 or TRBD2 (6 bases each). V lost 3 bases to trimming and J lost 8 bases, with 11 bases between them. This CDR3 comprises 13 residues. The CDR3 here is CASSFGGGDIQYF. The DNA for the CDR3 is TGTGCCAGCAGTTTTGGGGGCGGGGACATTCAGTACTTC.

A few counts support this clonotype. The chain combines TRBV5-4 with TRBJ2-7; the D gene is possibly TRBD2 (6 bases). The V gene's germline CDR1 is SGHNT and CDR2 YYREEE (reference sequence). The CDR3 is 14 amino acids. The ends were cut back, 6 bases at V and 2 bases at J, with 15 bases in the middle. In DNA form, the CDR3 reads TGTGCCAGCACCTCACTCAGCGGGCCCTACGAGCAGTACTTC. Translated: CASTSLSGPYEQYF.

This clonotype showed up many times. The DNA for the CDR3 is TGTGCCAGCAGCTTAGAGCTAGCGGGGGGGCTGGATGAGCAGTTCTTC. This sequence encodes CASSLELAGGLDEQFF. The chain recombines TRBV7-8 with TRBJ2-1; 12 bases agree with TRBD2. Looked up from germline, CDR1 is SGHVS and CDR2 is FQNEAQ. V was clipped by 1 base and J by 8 bases; unmatched bases: 6. CDR3 size: 16 residues.

The chain couples TRBV7-6 to TRBJ1-1, with 7 bases that match TRBD1. V was pared by 3 bases and J by 3 bases, with 10 bases of the junction left unmatched. CDR1 and CDR2 (germline): SGHVS, FNYEAQ. The CDR3 extends over 16 amino acids. The CDR3 sequence is CASSLQGQSLDTEAFF. In DNA, the CDR3 is TGTGCCAGCAGCTTGCAGGGACAGAGTCTCGACACTGAAGCTTTCTTT.

This clonotype was seen at least ten times. V gene TRBV7-2 combines with J gene TRBJ2-7, with unresolved D. Germline V gene lookup returns CDR1 SGHTA and CDR2 FQGNSA. The CDR3 has 14 residues. V lost 1 base and J lost 0, with 7 bases in between. CDR3 bases: TGTGCCAGCAGCTTAGTCTCCGGCTCCTACGAGCAGTACTTC. Amino acid sequence: CASSLVSGSYEQYF.